This T cell receptor beta chain was obtained from a study of OX40 agonist ivuxolimab in advanced cancers. The wider study: Recorded diagnoses for dose-escalation patients were hepatocellular carcinoma, melanoma, renal cell or head and neck cancer. Age averaged about 66 years (range 23 to 79), and 70% to 85% were male. Earlier anti-PD-1, anti-PD-L1 or anti-CTLA-4 therapy was permitted; around 40% had received some.

Per germline, CDR1 MDHEN and CDR2 SYDVKM. V lost 8 bases, J lost 4 bases, and 14 bases stayed unmatched. This CDR3 has 18 residues. Blood sampling took place at baseline, cycle 4 day 1, and cycle 7 day 1. Produced via immunoSEQ multiplex PCR; TCRdb's table is partial and in-frame only. The table records fewer than 100,000 clones, about 89% of them present only once. The receptor's source is an adult with an advanced solid tumor such as melanoma, head and neck, liver or kidney cancer. Sequencing used CD4+ or CD8+ T cells sorted from blood, obtained in a trial of the OX40 agonist ivuxolimab. The chain uses TRBV28 and TRBJ2-2; 12 bases agree with TRBD2. DNA of the CDR3: TGTGCCAGCGTTAGGACTAGCGGGACCTTCCGGGGCACCGGGGAGCTGTTTTTT. It is translated as CASVRTSGTFRGTGELFF.